This entry concerns a single T cell receptor beta chain. Its specificity is not known. This entry belongs to a study of CD4 T cells in relation to SARS-CoV-2 and coronaviruses. Unmatched junction bases numbered 8, after V lost 7 bases and J lost 6 bases. The CDR3 has 14 amino acids. The V gene's germline CDR1 is MNHEY and CDR2 SVGAGI. This table comes from immunoSEQ multiplex PCR, and its TCRdb copy is limited to in-frame clones, with some not included. The sample has 30,000 to 45,000 clones, around 80% seen once; the top ten hold 2.8%. This sequence originates from an adult with COVID-19. This chain joins TRBV6-5 and TRBJ2-3; 9 positions match TRBD1. Sequencing was done on a sample of memory CD4+ T cells from PBMCs, cultured in vitro. The CDR3 sequence is CASTRGTGIDTQYF. In DNA form, the CDR3 reads TGTGCCAGCACCCGGGGGACAGGGATTGATACGCAGTATTTT.